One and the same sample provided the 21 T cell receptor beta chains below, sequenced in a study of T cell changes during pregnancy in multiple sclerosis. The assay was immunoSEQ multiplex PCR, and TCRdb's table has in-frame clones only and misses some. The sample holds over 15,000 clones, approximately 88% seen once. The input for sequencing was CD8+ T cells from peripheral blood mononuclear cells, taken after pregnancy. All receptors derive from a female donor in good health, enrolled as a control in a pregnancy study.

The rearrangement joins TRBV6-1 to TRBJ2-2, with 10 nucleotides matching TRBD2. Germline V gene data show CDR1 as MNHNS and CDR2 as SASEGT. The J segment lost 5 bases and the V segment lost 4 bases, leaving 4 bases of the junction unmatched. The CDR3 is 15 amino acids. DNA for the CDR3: TGTGCCAGCAGTGTGAGCGGGGGGGGGACCGGGGAGCTGTTTTTT. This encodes CASSVSGGGTGELFF.

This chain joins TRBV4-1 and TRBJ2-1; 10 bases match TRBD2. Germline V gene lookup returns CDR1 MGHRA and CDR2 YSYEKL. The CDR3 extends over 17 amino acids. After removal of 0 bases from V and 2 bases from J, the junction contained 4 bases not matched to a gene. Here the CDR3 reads CASSQDPLAGAYNEQFF. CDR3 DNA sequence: TGCGCCAGCAGCCAAGATCCGCTAGCGGGGGCCTACAATGAGCAGTTCTTC.

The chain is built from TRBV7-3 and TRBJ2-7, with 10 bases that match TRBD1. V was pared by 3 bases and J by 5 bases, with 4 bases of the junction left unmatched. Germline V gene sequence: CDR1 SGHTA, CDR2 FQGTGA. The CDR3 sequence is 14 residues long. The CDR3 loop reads CASSLGTGVDEQYF. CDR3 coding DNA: TGTGCCAGCAGCTTGGGGACAGGGGTGGACGAGCAGTACTTC. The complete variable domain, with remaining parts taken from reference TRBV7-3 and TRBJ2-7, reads GAGVSQTPSNKVTEKGKYVELRCDPISGHTALYWYRQSLGQGPEFLIYFQGTGAADDSGLPNDRFFAVRPEGSVSTLKIQRTERGDSAVYLCASSLGTGVDEQYFGPGTRLTVT.

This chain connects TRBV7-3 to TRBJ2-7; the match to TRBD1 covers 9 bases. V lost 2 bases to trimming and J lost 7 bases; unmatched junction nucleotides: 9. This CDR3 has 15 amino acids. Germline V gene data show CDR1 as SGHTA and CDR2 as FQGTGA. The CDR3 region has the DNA TGTGCCAGCAGCTTATCCGGGACAGGGTCGGGTGAGCAGTACTTC. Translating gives CASSLSGTGSGEQYF.

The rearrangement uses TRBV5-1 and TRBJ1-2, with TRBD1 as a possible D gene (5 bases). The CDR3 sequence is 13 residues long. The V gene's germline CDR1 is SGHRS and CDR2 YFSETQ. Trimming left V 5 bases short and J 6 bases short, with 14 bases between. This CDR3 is CASRTRGGDGYTF. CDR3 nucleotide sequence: TGCGCCAGCAGAACGAGGGGAGGCGATGGCTACACCTTC.

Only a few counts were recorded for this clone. This chain's CDR3 is CASSPGTGNTEAFF. CDR3 nucleotide sequence: TGTGCCAGCAGCCCTGGGACAGGGAACACTGAAGCTTTCTTT. This rearrangement joins TRBV5-4 to TRBJ1-1; TRBD1 matches at 8 bases. Looked up from germline, CDR1 is SGHNT and CDR2 is YYREEE (reference sequence). The CDR3 is made up of 14 amino acids. J was trimmed by 1 base and V by 4 bases; bases with no gene match: 3.

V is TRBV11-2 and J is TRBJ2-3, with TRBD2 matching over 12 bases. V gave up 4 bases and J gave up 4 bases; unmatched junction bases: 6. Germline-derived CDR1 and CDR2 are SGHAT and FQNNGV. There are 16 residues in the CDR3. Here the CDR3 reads CASSYLAGGPADTQYF. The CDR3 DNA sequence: TGTGCCAGCAGCTATCTAGCGGGGGGGCCGGCAGATACGCAGTATTTT.

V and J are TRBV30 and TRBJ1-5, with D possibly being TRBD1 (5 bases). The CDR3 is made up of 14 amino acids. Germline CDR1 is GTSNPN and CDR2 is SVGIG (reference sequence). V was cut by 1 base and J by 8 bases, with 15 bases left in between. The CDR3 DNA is TGTGCCTGGAGTGACAAAGGGGCTGGCGAGCCCCAGCATTTT. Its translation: CAWSDKGAGEPQHF.

This chain's CDR3 is CASGGGGRYEQYF. The CDR3 nucleotides are TGTGCCAGCGGAGGCGGGGGGCGCTACGAGCAGTACTTC. The gene calls are TRBV2 and TRBJ2-7; 8 bases agree with TRBD2. CDR3 length: 13 residues. The V gene end was trimmed by 8 bases and the J gene end by 3 bases; junction bases not matched to a gene: 6. Germline loops: CDR1 SNHLY, CDR2 FYNNEI.

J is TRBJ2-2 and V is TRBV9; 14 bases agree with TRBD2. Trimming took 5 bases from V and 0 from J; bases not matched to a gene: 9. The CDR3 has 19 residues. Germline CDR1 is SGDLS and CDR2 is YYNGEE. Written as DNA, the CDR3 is TGTGCCAGCAGTTCAGGGGGACTAGCGGGGGCGACGAACACCGGGGAGCTGTTTTTT. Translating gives CASSSGGLAGATNTGELFF.

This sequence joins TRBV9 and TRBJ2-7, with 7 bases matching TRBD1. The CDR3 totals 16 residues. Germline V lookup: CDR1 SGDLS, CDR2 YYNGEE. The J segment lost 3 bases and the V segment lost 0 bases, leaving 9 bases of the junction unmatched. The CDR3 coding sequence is TGTGCCAGCAGCGTAGGTTCGGACAGGACCGGCTACGAGCAGTACTTC. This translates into CASSVGSDRTGYEQYF.

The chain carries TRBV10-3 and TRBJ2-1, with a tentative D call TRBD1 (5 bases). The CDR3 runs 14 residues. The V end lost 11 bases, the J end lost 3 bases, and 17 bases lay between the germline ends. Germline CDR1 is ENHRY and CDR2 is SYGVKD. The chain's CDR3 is CASLSEGDYNEQFF. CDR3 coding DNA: TGTGCCTCCCTCTCGGAAGGGGACTACAATGAGCAGTTCTTC.

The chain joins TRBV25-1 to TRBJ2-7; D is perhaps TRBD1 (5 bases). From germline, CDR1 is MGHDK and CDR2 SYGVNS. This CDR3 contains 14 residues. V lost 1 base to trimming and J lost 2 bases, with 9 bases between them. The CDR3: CASSELGPTYEQYF. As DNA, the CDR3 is TGTGCCAGCAGTGAATTGGGGCCAACCTACGAGCAGTACTTC.

CDR3 in DNA: TGTGCCAGCAGCTTAACTGGGGCCGGTGGCTACACCTTC. Residues: CASSLTGAGGYTF. The rearrangement uses TRBV5-5 and TRBJ1-2; maybe TRBD1 (5 bases). The CDR3 has 13 amino acids. Germline V lookup: CDR1 SGHKS, CDR2 YYEKEE (reference sequence). Trimming removed 2 bases at V and 7 bases at J, with 12 bases between. Combining the CDR3 with reference TRBV5-5 and TRBJ1-2 gives the whole variable domain DAGVTQSPTHLIKTRGQQVTLRCSPISGHKSVSWYQQVLGQGPQFIFQYYEKEERGRGNFPDRFSARQFPNYSSELNVNALLLGDSALYLCASSLTGAGGYTFGSGTRLTVV.

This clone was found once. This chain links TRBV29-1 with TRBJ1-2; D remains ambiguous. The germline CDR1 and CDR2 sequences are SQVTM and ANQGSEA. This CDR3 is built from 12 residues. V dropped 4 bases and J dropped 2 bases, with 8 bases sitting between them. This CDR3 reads CSVGRSNYGYTF. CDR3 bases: TGCAGCGTTGGCCGGTCGAACTATGGCTACACCTTC.

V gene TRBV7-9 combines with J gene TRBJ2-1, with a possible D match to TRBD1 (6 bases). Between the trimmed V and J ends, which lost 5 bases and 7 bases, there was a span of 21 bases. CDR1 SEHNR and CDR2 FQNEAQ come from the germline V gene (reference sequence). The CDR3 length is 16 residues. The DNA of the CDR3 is TGTGCCAGCAGCCCACGCGTCGAACAGGGTGGTAATGAGCAGTTCTTC. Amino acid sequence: CASSPRVEQGGNEQFF.

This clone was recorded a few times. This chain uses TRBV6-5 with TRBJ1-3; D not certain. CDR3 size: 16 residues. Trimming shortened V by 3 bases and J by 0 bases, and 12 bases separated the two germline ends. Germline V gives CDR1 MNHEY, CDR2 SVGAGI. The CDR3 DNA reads TGTGCCAGCAGTTATGGCGCCGACATCTCTGGAAACACCATATATTTT. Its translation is CASSYGADISGNTIYF.

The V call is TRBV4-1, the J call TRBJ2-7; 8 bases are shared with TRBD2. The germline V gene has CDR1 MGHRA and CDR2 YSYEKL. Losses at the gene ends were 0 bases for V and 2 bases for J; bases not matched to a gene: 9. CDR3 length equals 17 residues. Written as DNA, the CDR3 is TGCGCCAGCAGCCAAGACACCAAAGCGGGGGCAGCCTACGAGCAGTACTTC. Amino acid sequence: CASSQDTKAGAAYEQYF.

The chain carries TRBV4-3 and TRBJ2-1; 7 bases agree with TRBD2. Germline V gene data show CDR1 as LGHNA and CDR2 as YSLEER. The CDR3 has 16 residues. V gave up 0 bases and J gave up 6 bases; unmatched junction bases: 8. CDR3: CASSQDLGGGANEQFF. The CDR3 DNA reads TGCGCCAGCAGCCAAGATCTGGGCGGGGGAGCCAATGAGCAGTTCTTC.

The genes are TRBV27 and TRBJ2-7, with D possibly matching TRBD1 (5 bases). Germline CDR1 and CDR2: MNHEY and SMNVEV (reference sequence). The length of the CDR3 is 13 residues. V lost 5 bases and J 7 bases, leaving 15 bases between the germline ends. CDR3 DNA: TGTGCCAGCAGTCCAGCAAACCCAGGGGAGCAGTACTTC. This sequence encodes CASSPANPGEQYF.

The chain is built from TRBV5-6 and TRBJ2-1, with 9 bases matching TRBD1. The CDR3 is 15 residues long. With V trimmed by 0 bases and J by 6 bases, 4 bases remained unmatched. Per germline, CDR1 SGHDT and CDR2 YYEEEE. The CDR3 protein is CASSLAQGAPNEQFF. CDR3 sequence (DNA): TGTGCCAGCAGCTTGGCACAGGGGGCCCCCAATGAGCAGTTCTTC.